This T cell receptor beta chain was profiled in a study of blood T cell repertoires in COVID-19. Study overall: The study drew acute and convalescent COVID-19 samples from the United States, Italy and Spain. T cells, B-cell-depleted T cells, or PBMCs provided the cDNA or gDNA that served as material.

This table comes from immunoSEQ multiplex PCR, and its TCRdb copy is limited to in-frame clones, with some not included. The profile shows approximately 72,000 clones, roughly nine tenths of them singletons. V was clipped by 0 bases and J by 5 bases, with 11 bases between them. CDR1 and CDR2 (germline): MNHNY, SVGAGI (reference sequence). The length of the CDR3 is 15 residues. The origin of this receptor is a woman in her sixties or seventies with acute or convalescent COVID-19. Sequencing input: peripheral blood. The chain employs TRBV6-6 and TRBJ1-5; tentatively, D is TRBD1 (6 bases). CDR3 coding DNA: TGTGCCAGCAGTTACTCCGACAGGATGCATCAGCCCCAGCATTTT. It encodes CASSYSDRMHQPQHF.